This T cell receptor (beta chain) was captured in a study of T-cell memory formation after mild COVID-19. Study at large: Clustering of TCRs was largely donor specific. General study points: There was a balanced CD4/CD8 profile in clones contracting day 15 to 85, and later expanders leaned CD4+.

The table lists this clonotype with a few counts. Its antigen is not known. Via MiXCR, TCRdb re-called the 5' RACE reads, giving one row per CDR3 protein. Altogether around 250,000 distinct CDR3 sequences are present, roughly a sixth being singletons, with the ten largest covering around 20%. V lost 4 bases, J lost 5 bases, and 8 bases stayed unmatched. This CDR3 comprises 16 residues. The V gene's germline CDR1 is KGHDR and CDR2 SFDVKD. The sample taken for sequencing was PBMCs or a T cell subset sorted from them (not recorded which). This sequence originates from a man aged 18-30 years who had mild COVID-19 (a few samples of this study predate the infection). Cell type and time point are not known. The chain carries TRBV24-1 and TRBJ2-3, with 10 bases matching TRBD2. CDR3 sequence reads: CATSDASGGAGDTQYF. The CDR3, as DNA: TGTGCCACCAGTGACGCCAGCGGGGGGGCTGGAGATACGCAGTATTTT.